The 29 T cell receptor delta chains reported below all come from one sample, sequenced in a study of fetal and pediatric gammadelta thymocytes. TCRdb re-identified clones in the reads via CATT. The data hold over 1,400 delta-chain clones, with roughly 9% observed a single time. Fetal thymuses came from elective pregnancy terminations at about 14 to 22 weeks gestation. The sequencing sample was made of non-Vgamma9Vdelta2 gamma-delta T cells from the thymus. Sample subset: CD3+gammadeltaTCR+ thymocytes not co-expressing Vgamma9 and Vdelta2. These receptors originate from a human fetus.

In regard to this clone: Possible read error: a much larger clone is one base away. The chain couples TRAV29/DV5 to TRDJ3; 11 nucleotides agree with TRDD3. TCRdb is silent on the J gene; assignment here came from matching the DNA to germline. V lost 0 bases to trimming and J lost 5 bases; unmatched junction nucleotides: 7. CDR1 is NSMFDY and CDR2 is ISSIKDK in the germline V gene. The CDR3 is 18 residues long. The CDR3 here is CAASALGDTSRDTRQMFF. The DNA of the CDR3 is TGTGCAGCAAGCGCGTTGGGGGATACGTCCCGGGACACCCGACAGATGTTTTTC.

The genes are TRDV2 and TRDJ3; 11 positions match TRDD3. No J segment appears in TCRdb, so it was assigned here by matching the sequence to germline. The V gene's germline CDR1 is GEAIGNYY and CDR2 EKD. This CDR3 has 19 residues. V shed 2 bases, J shed 0 bases, and the junction held 5 bases outside the gene matches. The CDR3 spells CACDKILGDSSWDTRQMFF. The CDR3 DNA follows: TGTGCCTGTGACAAAATACTGGGGGATAGCTCCTGGGACACCCGACAGATGTTTTTC.

This clone counts as large (0.1 to 1%). Within the sample, other DNA sequences also encode this same CDR3. The rearrangement joins TRDV2 to TRDJ3; D is possibly TRDD3 (6 bases). This CDR3 comprises 16 residues. Germline V gene sequence: CDR1 GEAIGNYY, CDR2 EKD. Trimming stripped 1 base from V and 0 bases from J, with 6 bases between. In nucleotides, the CDR3 is TGTGCCTGTGACACGGGATACTCCTGGGACACCCGACAGATGTTTTTC. It yields the protein CACDTGYSWDTRQMFF.

The chain links TRDV1 to TRDJ1; 10 nucleotides align to TRDD3. The CDR3 is 15 amino acids. Germline CDR1 and CDR2: TSWWSYY and QGS. The trim removed 3 bases at V and 3 bases at J, leaving 4 bases unmatched. The CDR3 region has the DNA TGTGCTCTTGGGGACCGGGGGATACGCGCCGATAAACTCATCTTT. Its protein is CALGDRGIRADKLIF.

This clone was detected a few times. Possible read error: a much larger clone is one base away. The chain couples TRDV2 to TRDJ1, with 11 bases aligning to TRDD3. Germline CDR1 GEAIGNYY, CDR2 EKD. The CDR3 sequence is 14 residues long. CDR3 in amino acids: CACDNGGYADKIIF. The CDR3 region has the DNA TGTGCCTGTGACAATGGGGGATACGCCGATAAAATCATCTTT.

This clone was detected only a few times. The chain is built from TRDV1 and TRDJ1, with 7 bases fitting TRDD3. The CDR3 spans 19 residues. The junction had 13 bases not matched to a gene; V was cut back by 0 bases and J by 0 bases. From germline, CDR1 is TSWWSYY and CDR2 QGS. CDR3 nucleotides: TGTGCTCTTGGGGAACTAATGAGGGGGGGGATCCTGTACACCGATAAACTCATCTTT. Amino acids: CALGELMRGGILYTDKLIF.

The chain recombines TRDV2 with TRDJ3; no firm D call. Trimming took 3 bases from V and 1 from J, leaving 9 bases between them. The CDR3 runs to 16 residues. Germline CDR1 and CDR2: GEAIGNYY and EKD. This chain's CDR3 is CACDLNPSWDTRQMFF. For the CDR3, the DNA is TGTGCCTGTGACCTCAATCCATCCTGGGACACCCGACAGATGTTTTTC.

Only a few counts were recorded for this clone. The chain recombines TRDV2 with TRDJ2; no clear D gene. No J gene was available from TCRdb, and it was assigned here by a germline match of the DNA. The V gene lost 3 bases and the J gene lost 4 bases, with 11 bases spanning the gap. Germline values: CDR1 GEAIGNYY, CDR2 EKD. This CDR3 contains 14 residues. The CDR3 sequence is CACDPVLATAQLFF. In DNA, the CDR3 is TGTGCCTGTGACCCCGTACTCGCGACAGCACAACTCTTCTTT.

This clone is medium-sized in the sample. This chain connects TRDV2 to TRDJ2, with 11 bases matching TRDD3. This CDR3 is 16 amino acids long. Germline V gives CDR1 GEAIGNYY, CDR2 EKD. V trimming: 2 bases; J trimming: 4 bases; junction bases outside the gene matches: 5. The CDR3 loop reads CACDKPGGYKTAQLFF. CDR3 bases: TGTGCCTGTGACAAACCTGGGGGATACAAGACAGCACAACTCTTCTTT.

This clone ranks as large (0.1 to 1%). Distinct nucleotide sequences in the sample also encode this CDR3. This chain connects TRDV2 to TRDJ2; 9 bases fit TRDD3. The trim removed 1 base at V and 1 base at J, leaving 0 bases unmatched. CDR3 size: 15 residues. Germline CDR1 reads GEAIGNYY; CDR2 reads EKD. The CDR3 nucleotides read TGTGCCTGTGACACTGGGGGATATTTGACAGCACAACTCTTCTTT. It encodes CACDTGGYLTAQLFF.

This clone was observed a handful of times. A much bigger clone sits one base away, suggesting this may be a read error. Other DNA sequences in the sample encode the same CDR3. V usage is TRDV2 and J usage is TRDJ1; 11 positions match TRDD3. The CDR3 is made up of 13 amino acids. Per germline, CDR1 GEAIGNYY and CDR2 EKD. V dropped 4 bases and J dropped 4; count of bases not matched to a gene: 1. CDR3 in DNA: TGTGCCTGTGATACTGGGGGATACGATAAACTCATCTTT. Translating it yields CACDTGGYDKLIF.

Relative to its sample, this clone is medium-sized (0.01 to 0.1%). The same CDR3 can be traced to other DNA sequences in this sample. The chain couples TRAV29/DV5 to TRDJ2; 9 bases align to TRDD3. The CDR3 consists of 15 residues. The V gene's germline CDR1 is NSMFDY and CDR2 ISSIKDK. With 0 bases clipped from V and 1 base from J, the junction kept 1 base outside the gene matches. The CDR3 nucleotides read TGTGCAGCAAGCGTACTGGGGGATTTGACAGCACAACTCTTCTTT. This gives the protein CAASVLGDLTAQLFF.

There are a few counts of this clone. V and J are TRDV1 and TRDJ3, with D perhaps matching TRDD3 (6 bases). Trimming left V 6 bases short and J 0 bases short, with 6 bases between. This CDR3 is 15 amino acids long. Germline CDR1 TSWWSYY, CDR2 QGS. The CDR3 reads CALGGGSWDTRQMFF. The CDR3 bases are TGTGCTCTTGGTGGGGGCTCCTGGGACACCCGACAGATGTTTTTC.

In its sample, this clone is medium-sized. V and J are TRDV2 and TRDJ3; TRDD3 aligns across 8 bases. The CDR3 has 17 residues. The germline CDR1 and CDR2 sequences are GEAIGNYY and EKD. V shed 0 bases, J shed 1 base, and the junction held 1 base outside the gene matches. The CDR3 DNA is TGTGCCTGTGACACCTTGGGGGATTCCTGGGACACCCGACAGATGTTTTTC. Protein product: CACDTLGDSWDTRQMFF.

A note on this clone: This may be a read error: a much more frequent sequence differs by one nucleotide. The rearrangement joins TRDV2 to TRDJ2, with 7 bases identical to TRDD3. The J gene was missing in TCRdb and was found by matching the end of the DNA to germline. V was pared by 0 bases and J by 6 bases, with 3 bases of the junction left unmatched. The V gene's germline CDR1 is GEAIGNYY and CDR2 EKD. This CDR3 has 14 amino acids. The CDR3 sequence is CACDTGGMAAQLFF. CDR3 DNA: TGTGCCTGTGACACCGGGGGGATGGCAGCACAACTCTTCTTT.

This clone is medium-sized (0.01 to 0.1%) in the sample. V and J are TRDV3 and TRDJ3; 11 positions match TRDD3. V lost 2 bases, J lost 0 bases, and 3 bases stayed unmatched. The CDR3 contains 17 residues. The germline CDR1 and CDR2 sequences are TVYSNPD and GDNSRS (reference sequence). CDR3 amino acids: CAFGTGGYSWDTRQMFF. The CDR3 DNA follows: TGTGCCTTTGGTACTGGGGGATACTCCTGGGACACCCGACAGATGTTTTTC. The full variable domain, completed using reference TRDV3 and TRDJ3, is CDKVTQSSPDQTVASGSEVVLLCTYDTVYSNPDLFWYRIRPDYSFQFVFYGDNSRSEGADFTQGRFSVKHILTQKAFHLVISPVRTEDSATYYCAFGTGGYSWDTRQMFFGTGIKLFVEP.

This clone is termed medium-sized (0.01 to 0.1%). J is TRDJ3 and V is TRDV1; 8 bases are shared with TRDD3. This CDR3 spans 19 amino acids. Unmatched junction bases numbered 4, after V lost 0 bases and J lost 0 bases. Germline CDR1 and CDR2: TSWWSYY and QGS. The chain's CDR3 is CALGELWGMSSWDTRQMFF. The CDR3 DNA is TGTGCTCTTGGGGAACTATGGGGGATGAGCTCCTGGGACACCCGACAGATGTTTTTC.

With respect to this clone: This could be a read error, since a much larger clone is one nucleotide away. No J gene call was made, and the V gene is TRDV1; the D call in the table, TRDD3, was not verified against the DNA. The germline gives CDR1 TSWWSYY, CDR2 QGS. CDR3 length: 18 amino acids. CDR3 DNA: TGTGCTCTTGGGGAACGGGGGGGATACTCCTGGGACACCCGACAGAGGTTTTTC. Translation gives CALGERGGYSWDTRQRFF.

This clone was seen a few times. The chain joins TRDV2 to TRDJ1; 8 bases match TRDD3. The J gene, not given by TCRdb, was assigned here from a germline match of the nucleotide sequence. From germline, CDR1 is GEAIGNYY and CDR2 EKD. V trimming: 0 bases; J trimming: 0 bases; junction bases outside the gene matches: 2. There are 15 residues in the CDR3. CDR3 sequence reads: CACDTGDTYTDKLIF. In nucleotides, the CDR3 is TGTGCCTGTGACACCGGGGATACATACACCGATAAACTCATCTTT.

This clone was counted between two and nine times. The chain combines TRDV3 with TRDJ3, with 10 bases lining up with TRDD3. Germline lookup yields CDR1 TVYSNPD and CDR2 GDNSRS (reference sequence). After removal of 2 bases from V and 0 bases from J, the junction contained 4 bases not matched to a gene. This CDR3 spans 17 amino acids. The CDR3 reads CAFEAGGYSWDTRQMFF. CDR3 DNA sequence: TGTGCCTTTGAGGCTGGGGGATACTCCTGGGACACCCGACAGATGTTTTTC.

By sample fraction, this clone is medium-sized. The chain employs TRAV29/DV5 and TRDJ2; 10 nucleotides align to TRDD3. Trimming removed 4 bases from V and 0 bases from J; junction bases left unmatched: 0. In germline, CDR1 is NSMFDY, CDR2 ISSIKDK. The CDR3 has 14 residues. CDR3 loop: CAAGGYALTAQLFF. CDR3 sequence (DNA): TGTGCAGCAGGGGGATACGCTTTGACAGCACAACTCTTCTTT. Full variable domain (remainder filled in from reference TRAV29/DV5 and TRDJ2): DQQVKQNSPSLSVQEGRISILNCDYTNSMFDYFLWYKKYPAEGPTFLISISSIKDKNEDGRFTVFLNKSAKHLSLHIVPSQPGDSAVYFCAAGGYALTAQLFFGKGTQLIVEP.

By frequency in the sample, this clone is medium-sized. V usage is TRAV29/DV5 and J usage is TRDJ3, with D uncertain. Trimming took off 3 bases at V and 0 bases at J, with 7 bases between the two ends. CDR1 is NSMFDY, CDR2 ISSIKDK, per germline. The CDR3 length is 15 residues. The DNA for the CDR3 is TGTGCAGCAACCCAGACCTCCTGGGACACCCGACAGATGTTTTTC. Its translation is CAATQTSWDTRQMFF.

V gene TRDV2 combines with J gene TRDJ2; TRDD3 aligns across 13 bases. TCRdb leaves out the J gene; it was filled in here by matching the DNA to germline. Germline CDR1 reads GEAIGNYY; CDR2 reads EKD. The length of the CDR3 is 18 residues. After removal of 2 bases from V and 0 bases from J, the junction contained 5 bases not matched to a gene. The CDR3 reads CACDKSTGGYALTAQLFF. The CDR3, as DNA: TGTGCCTGTGACAAAAGTACTGGGGGATACGCTTTGACAGCACAACTCTTCTTT.

Worth noting for this clone: A far larger clone lies a single base away; this is likely a read error. V gene TRDV2 combines with J gene TRDJ1, with 8 nucleotides matching TRDD3. The J gene, left out of TCRdb, was set here by checking the DNA against germline. The germline CDR1 and CDR2 sequences are GEAIGNYY and EKD. The CDR3 covers 15 residues. This chain's CDR3 is CACDTGGGYTDKLIF. The CDR3 nucleotides are TGTGCATGTGACACCGGTGGGGGATACACCGATAAACTCATCTTT.

This clone appeared a few times. This chain links TRDV2 with TRDJ3; 8 nucleotides align to TRDD3. The J gene is absent in TCRdb and was assigned here via DNA matching to germline. The germline V gene encodes CDR1 GEAIGNYY and CDR2 EKD. Losses at the gene ends were 1 base for V and 4 bases for J; bases not matched to a gene: 5. This CDR3 spans 17 amino acids. As DNA, the CDR3 is TGTGCCTGTGACACGAAGGGATACGCTTGGGACACCCGACAGATGTTTTTC. Residues: CACDTKGYAWDTRQMFF.

This clone is labeled medium-sized. The chain recombines TRAV29/DV5 with TRDJ1, with TRDD3 identical over 8 bases. The CDR3 is 13 amino acids. Trimming at V came to 0 bases and at J to 2 bases, leaving 0 bases not matched to a gene. The V gene's germline CDR1 is NSMFDY and CDR2 ISSIKDK. CDR3 in amino acids: CAASVGDTDKLIF. Here the CDR3 DNA reads TGTGCAGCAAGCGTGGGGGATACCGATAAACTCATCTTT.

A few counts support this clone. A much larger clone sits a single nucleotide away, making a read error possible. The sample contains more than one DNA sequence encoding this CDR3. The chain joins TRDV1 to TRDJ3, with TRDD3 matching 11 bases. The CDR3 spans 20 residues. Per germline, CDR1 TSWWSYY and CDR2 QGS. CDR3 region: CALGGPVLGDNPWDTRQMFF. The CDR3, as DNA: TGTGCTCTTGGGGGCCCTGTACTGGGGGATAATCCCTGGGACACCCGCCAGATGTTTTTC.

This clone is medium-sized in the sample. V and J are TRAV29/DV5 and TRDJ1; no definite D call. The length of the CDR3 is 11 residues. V was pared by 4 bases and J by 0 bases, with 4 bases between. Germline V gives CDR1 NSMFDY, CDR2 ISSIKDK. This CDR3 reads CAAGYTDKLIF. As DNA, the CDR3 is TGTGCAGCAGGATACACCGATAAACTCATCTTT.

This clone qualifies as large. The rearrangement uses TRDV1 and TRDJ1; TRDD3 matches at 11 bases. Germline-derived CDR1 and CDR2 are TSWWSYY and QGS. V shed 1 base, J shed 4 bases, and the junction held 2 bases outside the gene matches. This CDR3 spans 15 amino acids. CDR3 nucleotide sequence: TGTGCTCTTGGGGAACGTACTGGGGGATACGATAAACTCATCTTT. This encodes CALGERTGGYDKLIF.